This is a list of T cell receptor beta chains from one sample in a study of blood T cell repertoires in COVID-19. Measured with immunoSEQ multiplex PCR; TCRdb has only the in-frame clones, and not every one. This table holds more than 65,000 clones, about four fifths found once. The sequenced sample was peripheral blood. The origin of the receptors is a man between 45 and 60 years old with active COVID-19. Each CDR3 is given with its conserved first and last residue. Fields, in order: V gene, J gene, CDR3 protein.

v_gene: TRBV9
j_gene: TRBJ1-2
CDR3aa: CASSVAGQENYGYTF

v_gene: TRBV28
j_gene: TRBJ2-7
CDR3aa: CASSSPPQVTYEQYF

v_gene: TRBV7-3
j_gene: TRBJ2-7
CDR3aa: CASSLQQGPYEQYF

v_gene: TRBV14
j_gene: TRBJ1-2
CDR3aa: CASSQGLGGSGYTF

v_gene: TRBV7-6
j_gene: TRBJ2-5
CDR3aa: CASSLGPEETQYF

v_gene: TRBV11-2
j_gene: TRBJ2-1
CDR3aa: CASSLEGAGRQFF

v_gene: TRBV15
j_gene: TRBJ2-7
CDR3aa: CATSRDGGTDFYEQYF

v_gene: TRBV3-1/TRBV3-2
j_gene: TRBJ2-4
CDR3aa: CASSQDPSRVRCF

v_gene: TRBV28
j_gene: TRBJ1-5
CDR3aa: CASSFLQGADNQPQHF

v_gene: TRBV21-1
j_gene: TRBJ1-4
CDR3aa: CASSLDRENEKLFF

v_gene: TRBV9
j_gene: TRBJ1-5
CDR3aa: CASSVSGTGGAGQPQHF

v_gene: TRBV3-1/TRBV3-2
j_gene: TRBJ1-1
CDR3aa: CASSLERGMNTEAFF

v_gene: TRBV7-9
j_gene: TRBJ1-5
CDR3aa: CASSQDRVGNQPQHF

v_gene: TRBV5-4
j_gene: TRBJ2-2
CDR3aa: CASRSGTGELSGELFF

v_gene: TRBV19
j_gene: TRBJ2-7
CDR3aa: CASSKGHRDEQYF

v_gene: TRBV27
j_gene: TRBJ2-3
CDR3aa: CATTPLSRPDTQYF

v_gene: TRBV6-6
j_gene: TRBJ1-6
CDR3aa: CASSIRGQGAGSPLHF